This TCR beta chain was found in a study of OX40 agonist ivuxolimab in advanced cancers. Study-wide background: Patient treatment consisted of intravenous ivuxolimab administration every 2 weeks at 0.01 to 10 mg/kg.

This table comes from immunoSEQ multiplex PCR, and its TCRdb copy is limited to in-frame clones, with some not included. The sample consists of 50,000 to 75,000 clones, roughly 90% of them appearing once. Study results and caveats: No determination was made of the antigen specificity of the expanded peripheral T cells.

As for this clone: What it binds is unknown.

Individuals having autoimmune disease history or systemic immunosuppression were not enrolled. This CDR3 has 14 amino acids. CDR1 KGHSH and CDR2 LQKENI come from the germline V gene. Trimming cost V 1 base and J 6 bases, with 10 bases left between them. The source material was CD4+ or CD8+ T cells sorted from blood, sampled in a trial of the OX40 agonist ivuxolimab. The clonotype originates from an adult with an advanced solid tumor such as melanoma, head and neck, liver or kidney cancer. J is TRBJ1-5 and V is TRBV18; D gene uncertain. The CDR3 region has the DNA TGTGCCAGCTCACCACAAGGCGAGTCTCAGCCCCAGCATTTT. Its protein is CASSPQGESQPQHF.